What follows is one TCR beta chain and its context. Its antigen remains unknown. The germline gives CDR1 MNHEY, CDR2 SVGAGI. The length of the CDR3 is 13 residues. Trimming removed 2 bases from V and 8 bases from J, with 12 bases in between. The data were obtained in a study of Graves' ophthalmopathy and Graves' hyperthyroidism. Overall study: Pretreatment peripheral blood was obtained at initial diagnosis.

General observations from the study: Detected in blood as well were most expanded thyroid clonotypes with frequency above 0.001. The model forecast ophthalmopathy progression, reaching about 70% sensitivity and approximately 79% specificity.

Patients were left out if they had other autoimmune diseases, uncontrolled infections, pregnancy or lactation. TCR beta CDR3 amplification used RNA transcripts. A first-round RT-PCR used HTBI primers, followed by a second-round multiplex PCR. From the multiplex PCR reads, TCRdb called clonotypes with MiXCR, one entry per CDR3 protein. Altogether about 220,000 distinct CDR3 sequences are present, 20% to 25% being singletons, with the ten largest covering roughly 45%. The chain is built from TRBV6-5 and TRBJ1-1, with D hard to call. Sequenced input: peripheral blood. The clonotype originates from a woman in her fifties or sixties with Graves' ophthalmopathy. The CDR3 region has the DNA TGTGCCAGCAGTTACGCCAGGACGGACGAAGCTTTCTTT. Translation: CASSYARTDEAFF.